These T cell receptor beta chains were read from a single sample in a study of CD8+ T cells in alopecia areata. Profiled with immunoSEQ multiplex PCR; TCRdb holds only in-frame clones, not every one. The sample shows some 220,000 clones, around 57% of them seen only once. The specimen comprised CD4+ T cells sorted from blood, sampled at week 4, from a patient treated with tofacitinib. The receptors were sampled from a human donor with alopecia areata. Each CDR3 is given with its conserved first and last residue. A D gene is named only where the DNA matches it firmly. Expanded clones get a size class; other rows say once, few or many, or leave the size out.

>few|TRBJ1-1|-|TRBV11-1
CASSLSGVEAFF
TGTGCCAGCAGCTTGTCGGGGGTTGAAGCTTTCTTT
>once|TRBJ1-6|TRBD1|TRBV4-3
CASSQEGGQVFSPLHF
TGCGCCAGCAGCCAAGAGGGGGGACAGGTGTTTTCACCCCTCCACTTT
>-|TRBJ1-2|TRBD1|TRBV18
CASSLRDSYGYTF
TGTGCCAGCTCACTCCGGGACAGCTATGGCTACACCTTC
>-|TRBJ1-6|TRBD1|TRBV6-6
CASINRGIQAPLHF
TGTGCCAGCATTAACAGGGGTATTCAGGCACCCCTCCACTTT
>few|TRBJ1-2|-|TRBV30
CAWRLGVGGYTF
TGTGCCTGGAGGTTAGGGGTCGGGGGCTACACCTTC
>few|TRBJ1-1|-|TRBV6-6
CASMNTEAFF
TGTGCCAGCATGAACACTGAAGCTTTCTTT
>few|TRBJ1-2|-|TRBV29-1
CSVVGQRVGIGYTF
TGCAGCGTTGTCGGTCAGAGGGTTGGCATAGGCTACACCTTC
>-|TRBJ2-6|TRBD1|TRBV10-3
CATGPGQGLSGANVLTF
TGTGCCACCGGTCCCGGACAGGGGCTCTCTGGGGCCAACGTCCTGACTTTC
>-|TRBJ2-2|TRBD1|TRBV30
CAWRSQGAGELFF
TGTGCCTGGAGATCCCAGGGGGCCGGGGAGCTGTTTTTT
>few|TRBJ1-2|-|TRBV4-3
CASSQVVASDGYTF
TGCGCCAGCAGCCAAGTAGTGGCCAGCGATGGCTACACCTTC
>-|TRBJ2-4|-|TRBV29-1
CSVEVSPGAKNIQYF
TGCAGCGTTGAAGTATCTCCGGGAGCCAAAAACATTCAGTACTTC
>few|TRBJ1-2|-|TRBV2
CASSLVVGYGYTF
TGTGCCAGCAGTCTGGTAGTAGGCTATGGCTACACCTTC
>-|TRBJ1-2|-|TRBV30
CAWSGTGRYTF
TGTGCCTGGAGTGGTACGGGTCGCTACACCTTC
>-|TRBJ2-3|TRBD2|TRBV18
CASSLSGSTDTQYF
TGTGCCAGCTCCCTTAGCGGGAGCACAGATACGCAGTATTTT
>-|TRBJ1-4|TRBD1|TRBV7-2
CASSHRGQEEKLFF
TGTGCCAGCAGCCACAGGGGGCAAGAAGAAAAACTGTTTTTT
>-|TRBJ1-2|TRBD1|TRBV30
CAWSVSGQGFRGYTF
TGTGCCTGGAGTGTATCCGGACAGGGGTTTAGGGGCTACACCTTC
>-|TRBJ1-1|-|TRBV5-6
CASSLQATEAFF
TGTGCCAGCAGCTTGCAGGCAACTGAAGCTTTCTTT
>-|TRBJ2-3|-|TRBV30
CAWSVRSSGSTDTQYF
TGTGCCTGGAGTGTACGGAGTAGCGGCTCCACAGATACGCAGTATTTT
>-|TRBJ1-6|-|TRBV7-9
CASSLSPQLNSPLHF
TGTGCCAGCAGCTTATCCCCCCAGCTCAATTCACCCCTCCACTTT
>-|TRBJ1-2|-|TRBV30
CAWSVLQSYGYTF
TGTGCCTGGAGTGTACTACAGAGCTATGGCTACACCTTC
>-|TRBJ2-5|-|TRBV4-3
CASSPSWEPKETQYF
TGCGCCAGCAGCCCTTCCTGGGAACCCAAGGAGACCCAGTACTTC
>-|TRBJ2-1|-|TRBV11-1
CASSLAIALNEQFF
TGTGCCAGCAGCTTAGCAATAGCGCTCAATGAGCAGTTCTTC
>-|TRBJ2-1|-|TRBV14
CASSQVKGHNEQFF
TGTGCCAGCAGCCAAGTTAAGGGGCACAATGAGCAGTTCTTC
>-|TRBJ2-7|TRBD2|TRBV7-2
CASSKTSFEQYF
TGTGCCAGCAGCAAGACTAGCTTTGAGCAGTACTTC
>once|TRBJ1-5|TRBD1|TRBV7-3
CASSFGGQGRLGNQPQHF
TGTGCCAGCAGCTTCGGGGGACAGGGGCGGCTAGGCAATCAGCCCCAGCATTTT
>few|TRBJ1-2|-|TRBV29-1
CSVERSGAPNYGYTF
TGCAGCGTTGAGCGGTCAGGGGCCCCTAACTATGGCTACACCTTC
>few|TRBJ2-2|-|TRBV5-1
CASSLLAKNTGELFF
TGCGCCAGCAGCTTACTCGCAAAGAACACCGGGGAGCTGTTTTTT
>-|TRBJ2-4|TRBD1|TRBV29-1
CSARQGQGTNIQYF
TGCAGCGCCCGGCAGGGACAGGGAACAAACATTCAGTACTTC
>-|TRBJ2-7|TRBD2|TRBV7-7
CASSQGLAGGEQYF
TGTGCCAGCAGCCAGGGACTAGCGGGGGGCGAGCAGTACTTC
>-|TRBJ2-5|-|TRBV15
CATSRDPTQETQYF
TGTGCCACCAGCAGAGATCCCACGCAAGAGACCCAGTACTTC
>few|TRBJ1-1|-|TRBV18
CASSPTVGDETEAFF
TGTGCCAGCTCACCTACCGTCGGGGATGAAACTGAAGCTTTCTTT
>-|TRBJ1-2|-|TRBV20-1
CSARDVRGYTF
TGCAGTGCTAGAGATGTCCGTGGCTACACCTTC
>-|TRBJ2-7|-|TRBV11-2
CASSVPGGYEQYF
TGTGCCAGCAGCGTCCCCGGGGGCTACGAGCAGTACTTC
>-|TRBJ1-1|-|TRBV4-2
CASSHETMNTEAFF
TGTGCCAGCAGCCACGAGACCATGAACACTGAAGCTTTCTTT
>-|TRBJ2-2|TRBD1|TRBV2
CASSTRDRGVAGELFF
TGTGCCAGCAGTACTCGGGACAGGGGCGTCGCCGGGGAGCTGTTTTTT
>-|TRBJ1-6|-|TRBV4-3
CASSQDRGGNSPLHF
TGCGCCAGCAGCCAAGATAGGGGCGGTAATTCACCCCTCCACTTT
>-|TRBJ2-5|-|TRBV6-6
CASNGGAKETQYF
TGTGCCAGCAATGGCGGGGCCAAAGAGACCCAGTACTTC
>-|TRBJ1-2|-|TRBV2
CASRTDRGLPNYGYTF
TGTGCCAGCAGGACCGACCGGGGACTACCTAACTATGGCTACACCTTC
>few|TRBJ2-7|-|TRBV5-5
CASSTDSLRYEQYF
TGTGCCAGCAGCACCGACAGTCTCCGCTACGAGCAGTACTTC
>-|TRBJ1-1|-|TRBV2
CASSESGRVREAFF
TGTGCCAGCAGTGAATCTGGTAGGGTCAGGGAAGCTTTCTTT
>few|TRBJ2-2|-|TRBV19
CASTPGPGRVTGELFF
TGTGCCAGTACCCCCGGACCGGGACGGGTTACCGGGGAGCTGTTTTTT
>-|TRBJ1-5|-|TRBV29-1
CSVGLGNSNQPQHF
TGCAGCGTTGGGCTAGGCAATAGCAATCAGCCCCAGCATTTT
>-|TRBJ1-1|-|TRBV6-5
CASSRSPGNTEAFF
TGTGCCAGCAGCCGCTCGCCGGGCAACACTGAAGCTTTCTTT
>-|TRBJ1-1|-|TRBV5-1
CASTEQPTNTEAFF
TGCGCCAGCACGGAACAGCCAACCAACACTGAAGCTTTCTTT
>-|TRBJ1-1|-|TRBV18
CASSPKTNTEAFF
TGTGCCAGCTCACCAAAAACGAACACTGAAGCTTTCTTT
>-|TRBJ1-6|-|TRBV5-1
CASSLDRGRGSPLHF
TGCGCCAGCAGCTTGGACCGGGGGCGCGGTTCACCCCTCCACTTT
>-|TRBJ2-1|-|TRBV27
CASSLGRGRRGEQFF
TGTGCCAGCTCCCTCGGGAGGGGGCGCAGAGGTGAGCAGTTCTTC
>few|TRBJ1-5|-|TRBV29-1
CSVVEHSNQPQHF
TGCAGCGTTGTCGAACATAGCAATCAGCCCCAGCATTTT
>-|TRBJ1-2|TRBD1|TRBV7-2
CASSSDRGYGYTF
TGTGCCAGCAGCTCCGACAGGGGATATGGCTACACCTTC
>-|TRBJ2-2|-|TRBV7-2
CASSLWPRTTGELFF
TGTGCCAGCAGCTTATGGCCTAGAACTACCGGGGAGCTGTTTTTT
>few|TRBJ2-6|-|TRBV2
CASSGVTGANVLTF
TGTGCCAGCAGCGGGGTAACTGGGGCCAACGTCCTGACTTTC
>-|TRBJ2-7|-|TRBV4-1
CASSPSEQYF
TGCGCCAGCAGCCCCTCCGAGCAGTACTTC
>-|TRBJ2-1|TRBD2|TRBV7-2
CASSLAVTAGGSYNEQFF
TGTGCCAGCAGCTTAGCAGTCACGGCGGGGGGCTCCTACAATGAGCAGTTCTTC
>-|TRBJ1-5|TRBD1|TRBV7-2
CASSPDRALPQHF
TGTGCCAGCAGCCCGGACAGGGCGTTACCCCAGCATTTT
>few|TRBJ2-1|TRBD1|TRBV29-1
CSVGAGTGVNEQFF
TGCAGCGTTGGGGCCGGGACAGGTGTCAATGAGCAGTTCTTC
>once|TRBJ1-5|-|TRBV27
CASSNGGFSNQPQHF
TGTGCCAGCTCGAACGGAGGGTTTAGCAATCAGCCCCAGCATTTT
>-|TRBJ1-2|TRBD1|TRBV6-1
CASSEGGTGNGYTF
TGTGCCAGCAGTGAAGGCGGGACAGGGAACGGCTACACCTTC
>-|TRBJ1-2|-|TRBV5-1
CASSPQDGGGYTF
TGCGCCAGCAGCCCTCAGGATGGAGGAGGCTACACCTTC
>few|TRBJ1-3|-|TRBV2
CASSETASGNTIYF
TGTGCCAGCAGTGAGACAGCCTCTGGAAACACCATATATTTT
>few|TRBJ1-6|TRBD1|TRBV30
CAWKGQGNSPLHF
TGTGCCTGGAAGGGACAGGGGAATTCACCCCTCCACTTT